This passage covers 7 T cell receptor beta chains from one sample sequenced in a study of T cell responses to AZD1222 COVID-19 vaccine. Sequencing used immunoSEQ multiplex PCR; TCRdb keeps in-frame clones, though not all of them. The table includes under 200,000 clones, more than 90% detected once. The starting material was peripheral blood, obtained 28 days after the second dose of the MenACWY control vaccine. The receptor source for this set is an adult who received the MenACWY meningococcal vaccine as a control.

The CDR3 nucleotides read TGTGCCAGCAGTTTTCTCGGAGGAGGGGGCAGTTCACCCCTCCACTTT. Translated, it gives CASSFLGGGGSSPLHF. This chain uses TRBV27 with TRBJ1-6, with 7 nucleotides matching TRBD1. V shed 3 bases, J shed 9 bases, and the junction held 11 bases outside the gene matches. CDR3 length equals 16 residues. The germline V gene has CDR1 MNHEY and CDR2 SMNVEV (reference sequence).

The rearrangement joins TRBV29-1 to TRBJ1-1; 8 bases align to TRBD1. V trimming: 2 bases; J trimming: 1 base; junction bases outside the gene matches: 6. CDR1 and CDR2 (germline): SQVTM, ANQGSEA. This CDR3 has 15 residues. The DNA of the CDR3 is TGCAGCGTTGAATTTTTTACAGGGGGGAACACTGAAGCTTTCTTT. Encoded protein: CSVEFFTGGNTEAFF.

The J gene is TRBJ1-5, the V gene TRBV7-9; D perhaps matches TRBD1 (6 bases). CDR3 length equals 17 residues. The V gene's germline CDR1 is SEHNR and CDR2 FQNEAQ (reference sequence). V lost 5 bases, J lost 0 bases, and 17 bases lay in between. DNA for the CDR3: TGTGCCAGCAGCCCCATGAATGCGGGGGCTAGCAATCAGCCCCAGCATTTT. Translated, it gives CASSPMNAGASNQPQHF.

CDR3 nucleotides: TGTGCCAGCTTGTACAGTACTAGCTCGCCGTACGAGCAGTACTTC. It encodes CASLYSTSSPYEQYF. J is TRBJ2-7 and V is TRBV13; possibly TRBD2 for D (6 bases). Germline values: CDR1 PRHDT, CDR2 FYEKMQ (reference sequence). CDR3 size: 15 residues. Deletions cut 8 bases from V and 4 bases from J, with 21 bases between.

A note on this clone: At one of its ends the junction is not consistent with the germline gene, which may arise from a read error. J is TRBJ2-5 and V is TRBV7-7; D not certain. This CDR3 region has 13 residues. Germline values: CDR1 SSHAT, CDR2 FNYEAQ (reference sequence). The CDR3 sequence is CASSLLRKETQYF. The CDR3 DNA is TGTGCTAGCAGCTTACTGCGAAAAGAGACCCAGTACTTC.

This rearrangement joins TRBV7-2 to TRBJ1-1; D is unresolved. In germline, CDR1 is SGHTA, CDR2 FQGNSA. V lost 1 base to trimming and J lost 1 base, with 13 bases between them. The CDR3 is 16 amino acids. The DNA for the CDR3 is TGTGCCAGCAGCTTAGAGATAGAGCTGGCGAACACTGAAGCTTTCTTT. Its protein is CASSLEIELANTEAFF. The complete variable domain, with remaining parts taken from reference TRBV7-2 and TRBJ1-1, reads GAGVSQSPSNKVTEKGKDVELRCDPISGHTALYWYRQSLGQGLEFLIYFQGNSAPDKSGLPSDRFSAERTGGSVSTLTIQRTQQEDSAVYLCASSLEIELANTEAFFGQGTRLTVV.

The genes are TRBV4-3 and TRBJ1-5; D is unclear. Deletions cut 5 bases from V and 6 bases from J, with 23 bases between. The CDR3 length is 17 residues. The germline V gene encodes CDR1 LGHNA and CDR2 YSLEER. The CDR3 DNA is TGCGCCAGCAGCTCCTCCCTGATCGTCGGTCGAAGTCAGCCCCAGCATTTT. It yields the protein CASSSSLIVGRSQPQHF.